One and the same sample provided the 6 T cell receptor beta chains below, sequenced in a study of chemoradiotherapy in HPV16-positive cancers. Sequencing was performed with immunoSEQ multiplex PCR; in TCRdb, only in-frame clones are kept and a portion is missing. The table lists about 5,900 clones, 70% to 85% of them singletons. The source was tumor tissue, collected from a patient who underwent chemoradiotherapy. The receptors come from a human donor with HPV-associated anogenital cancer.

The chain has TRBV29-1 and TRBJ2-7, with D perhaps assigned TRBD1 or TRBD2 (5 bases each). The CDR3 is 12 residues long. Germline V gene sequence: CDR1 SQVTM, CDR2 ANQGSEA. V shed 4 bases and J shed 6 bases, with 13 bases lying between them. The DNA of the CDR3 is TGCAGCGTTGGGGACGGGGATGTCGAGCAGTACTTC. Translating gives CSVGDGDVEQYF.

As DNA, the CDR3 is TGTGCCAGCAGCTCCCAGAGCTCCTACGAGCAGTACTTC. Protein: CASSSQSSYEQYF. The chain couples TRBV7-2 to TRBJ2-7, with D unclear. Trimming pared 4 bases from V and 0 bases from J, leaving 7 bases between. CDR1 and CDR2 (germline): SGHTA, FQGNSA. The CDR3 contains 13 residues.

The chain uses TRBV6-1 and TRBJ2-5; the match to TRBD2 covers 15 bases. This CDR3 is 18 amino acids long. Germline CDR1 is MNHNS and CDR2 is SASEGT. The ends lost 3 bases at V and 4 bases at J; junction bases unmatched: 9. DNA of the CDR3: TGTGCCAGCAGTGAGGGTGCCCCGGGACTAGCGGGGGGAGAGACCCAGTACTTC. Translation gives CASSEGAPGLAGGETQYF.

In DNA, the CDR3 is TGTGCCAGCAGCAGGGACCAGCAGGAGACCCAGTACTTC. It is translated as CASSRDQQETQYF. The V call is TRBV7-8, the J call TRBJ2-5; the D gene could be TRBD1 or TRBD2 (5 bases each). Germline CDR1 SGHVS, CDR2 FQNEAQ. The CDR3 is 13 residues long. The V gene lost 5 bases and the J gene lost 5 bases, with 12 bases spanning the gap.

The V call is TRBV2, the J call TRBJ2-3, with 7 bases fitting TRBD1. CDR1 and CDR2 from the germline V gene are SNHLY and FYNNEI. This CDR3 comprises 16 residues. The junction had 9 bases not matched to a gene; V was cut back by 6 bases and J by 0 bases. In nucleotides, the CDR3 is TGTGCCAGCAGCAAGTTTGAGGGGGCCAGCACAGATACGCAGTATTTT. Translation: CASSKFEGASTDTQYF.

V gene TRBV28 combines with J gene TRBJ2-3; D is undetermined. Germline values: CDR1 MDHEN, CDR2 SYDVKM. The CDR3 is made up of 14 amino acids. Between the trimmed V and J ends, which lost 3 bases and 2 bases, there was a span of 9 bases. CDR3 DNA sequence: TGTGCCAGCAGTTTCAGGCGCCTCACAGATACGCAGTATTTT. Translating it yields CASSFRRLTDTQYF.